Listed here are 23 T cell receptor beta chains from one sample, sequenced in a study of regulatory T cells in long-lasting Graves disease. With iRepertoire HTBI primers and Arm-PCR of CDR3 regions, TCR beta libraries were built. TCRdb reprocessed the multiplex PCR reads via MiXCR and lists one record per CDR3 protein. Of some 440,000 distinct CDR3 sequences listed, about 20% are singletons. Described time point: persistent/refractory GD, antithyroid drugs over 5 years with positive TRAb. The TCR library used RNA extracted from PBMCs. The sequenced sample was peripheral blood mononuclear cells (PBMCs), obtained when the disease was refractory, from a patient treated with antithyroid drugs. These receptors came from a female donor with Graves disease.

This clonotype occurred many times. This sequence joins TRBV7-2 and TRBJ1-2; 7 bases are a match to TRBD1. Trimming removed 3 bases from V and 8 bases from J; junction bases left unmatched: 15. This CDR3 has 16 amino acids. CDR1 SGHTA and CDR2 FQGNSA come from the germline V gene. For the CDR3, the DNA is TGTGCCAGCAGCTTCGGGCCATTTACGACAGGGAGCGGCTACACCTTC. The encoded protein is CASSFGPFTTGSGYTF.

This clonotype was found many times. V usage is TRBV12-3 or TRBV12-4 and J usage is TRBJ2-5; 11 nucleotides line up with TRBD2. The J segment lost 0 bases and the V segment lost 3 bases, leaving 3 bases of the junction unmatched. This CDR3 is built from 16 residues. The CDR3 DNA follows: TGTGCCAGCAGTTTCTCGACTAGCGGGAACCAAGAGACCCAGTACTTC. It yields the protein CASSFSTSGNQETQYF.

This clonotype was seen ten or more times. At one end the junction does not follow the germline gene, possibly because of a read error. The chain links TRBV6-4 to TRBJ2-2; TRBD1 matches 7 bases. This CDR3 has 15 residues. Germline V gives CDR1 MRHNA, CDR2 SNTAGT. The CDR3 sequence: CASSDSGGDTGKLFF. As DNA, the CDR3 is TGTGCCAGCAGTGACTCAGGGGGCGACACCGGGAAGCTGTTTTTT.

This clonotype was recorded many times. This chain joins TRBV11-2 and TRBJ2-7; 7 nucleotides agree with TRBD2. V lost 4 bases and J lost 5; bases outside the gene matches: 8. The CDR3 has 14 residues. Germline V gives CDR1 SGHAT, CDR2 FQNNGV. The DNA for the CDR3 is TGTGCCAGCAGCTCGGGACTACCGGAGGACGAGCAGTACTTC. This codes for CASSSGLPEDEQYF.

V is TRBV7-9 and J is TRBJ1-1; D is unclear. Germline V lookup: CDR1 SEHNR, CDR2 FQNEAQ (reference sequence). CDR3 length: 14 amino acids. V dropped 0 bases and J dropped 1 base, with 6 bases sitting between them. The CDR3 is CASSLARQNTEAFF. DNA for the CDR3: TGTGCCAGCAGCTTAGCTCGACAGAACACTGAAGCTTTCTTT.

Concerning this clonotype: This sequence may be a read error, since a much larger clone differs from it by one base. The genes are TRBV28 and TRBJ1-6; D ambiguous. Germline V lookup: CDR1 MDHEN, CDR2 SYDVKM. V was pared by 4 bases and J by 14 bases, with 18 bases between. The CDR3 has 14 residues. CDR3 loop: CASSSRSFPTSLHF. The CDR3 DNA follows: TGTGCCAGCAGTTCCCGGTCTTTTCCAACTTCCCTCCACTTT.

The sample holds many counts of this clonotype. The rearrangement links TRBV10-3 to TRBJ1-6, with 8 bases that match TRBD1. CDR1 is ENHRY, CDR2 SYGVKD, per germline. This CDR3 comprises 15 residues. V lost 3 bases and J lost 6; bases outside the gene matches: 4. CDR3 DNA sequence: TGTGCCATCAGTGACGGACAGGGACCTAATTCACCCCTCCACTTT. Translating gives CAISDGQGPNSPLHF.

This clonotype has ten or more counts. The chain links TRBV14 to TRBJ2-7, with 7 bases aligning to TRBD1. CDR3 length: 14 amino acids. Trimming took 4 bases from V and 4 from J; bases not matched to a gene: 7. Germline values: CDR1 SGHDN, CDR2 FVKESK. As DNA, the CDR3 is TGTGCCAGCAGCCGTAGGGGGCGCGGGTACGAGCAGTACTTC. Translated, it gives CASSRRGRGYEQYF.

This chain connects TRBV6-5 to TRBJ2-3; 9 nucleotides match TRBD2. Germline CDR1 MNHEY, CDR2 SVGAGI. Germline trimming cut 0 bases from V and 5 bases from J; bases unmatched to any gene: 21. The CDR3 length is 21 residues. The CDR3 DNA reads as TGTGCCAGCAGTTACTCGGGGGGTGTGATTCGAGGCGGGAGGGCCAGAGATACGCAGTATTTT. This translates into CASSYSGGVIRGGRARDTQYF.

Turning to this clonotype: The conserved closing phenylalanine or tryptophan is absent in this CDR3, likely reflecting a read error. This chain joins TRBV29-1 and TRBJ1-1; 8 nucleotides line up with TRBD1. Trimming removed 6 bases from V and 5 bases from J; junction bases left unmatched: 5. The germline gives CDR1 SQVTM, CDR2 ANQGSEA. The CDR3 sequence is 12 residues long. The CDR3 DNA reads TGCAGCGTCCAACAGGGGGGGACTGAAGCTTTCCTT. Amino acid sequence: CSVQQGGTEAFL.

V and J are TRBV10-3 and TRBJ2-3; D might be TRBD1 or TRBD2, each matching 5 bases. V lost 10 bases and J 4 bases, leaving 18 bases between the germline ends. The length of the CDR3 is 14 residues. Germline lookup yields CDR1 ENHRY and CDR2 SYGVKD. The CDR3, as DNA: TGTGCCACAGACGAGGGGTTCGGGGCAGATACGCAGTATTTT. This codes for CATDEGFGADTQYF.

This clonotype showed up many times. This sequence joins TRBV7-8 and TRBJ2-2, with a possible D match to TRBD2 (5 bases). This CDR3 comprises 14 residues. The V gene lost 5 bases and the J gene lost 7 bases, with 14 bases spanning the gap. CDR1 and CDR2 (germline): SGHVS, FQNEAQ. CDR3 amino acids: CASSPRRLGGELFF. In nucleotides, the CDR3 is TGTGCCAGCAGCCCCCGGAGGCTTGGCGGGGAGCTGTTTTTT.

This clonotype has a count of ten or more. The chain carries TRBV12-3 or TRBV12-4 and TRBJ1-2; 9 bases line up with TRBD1. J lost 2 bases, V lost 6 bases, and 7 bases had no gene match. The CDR3 runs to 15 residues. The CDR3 DNA reads TGTGCCAGCAGGTCAGCCGGGACAGGGAACTATGGCTACACCTTC. It translates to CASRSAGTGNYGYTF.

In this sample, this clonotype turned up many times. This sequence joins TRBV6-5 and TRBJ2-5; 7 nucleotides align to TRBD2. There are 17 residues in the CDR3. The germline gives CDR1 MNHEY, CDR2 SVGAGI. V dropped 2 bases and J dropped 4; count of bases not matched to a gene: 13. The CDR3 bases are TGTGCCAGCAGTTACGTCGCTGGGGCGGGAGTAAGAGAGACCCAGTACTTC. This sequence encodes CASSYVAGAGVRETQYF.

In its sample, this clonotype was seen many times. J is TRBJ2-2 and V is TRBV7-8; D tentatively fits TRBD1 or TRBD2 (5 bases each). The germline V and J ends were trimmed by 11 bases and 6 bases, with 34 bases remaining between them. The CDR3 consists of 19 residues. The germline V gene encodes CDR1 SGHVS and CDR2 FQNEAQ. CDR3 amino acids: CAHYGADKDGVVAAGELFF. The CDR3 DNA reads TGTGCCCACTACGGGGCGGATAAAGACGGGGTGGTTGCCGCCGGGGAGCTGTTTTTT.

This clonotype was observed a handful of times. This chain links TRBV6-1 with TRBJ2-5; weak D call: TRBD2 (5 bases). The CDR3 length is 13 residues. Trimming pared 6 bases from V and 5 bases from J, leaving 13 bases between. Germline CDR1 and CDR2: MNHNS and SASEGT. The DNA for the CDR3 is TGTGCCAGCAGCTTCGGACTGTGGGAGACCCAGTACTTC. Translation: CASSFGLWETQYF.

The gene calls are TRBV6-1 and TRBJ1-1, with D unresolved. CDR3 length: 14 residues. Germline-derived CDR1 and CDR2 are MNHNS and SASEGT. Trimming cost V 8 bases and J 0 bases, with 13 bases left between them. The CDR3 reads CASEREPLNTEAFF. CDR3 coding DNA: TGTGCCAGCGAGAGGGAGCCCCTGAACACTGAAGCTTTCTTT.

This chain links TRBV28 with TRBJ1-1; 9 nucleotides agree with TRBD1. CDR3 length: 16 residues. Germline V lookup: CDR1 MDHEN, CDR2 SYDVKM. The J segment lost 11 bases and the V segment lost 6 bases, leaving 19 bases of the junction unmatched. The DNA of the CDR3 is TGTGCCAGCAGGACCTCAACAGGGGGCCGGGGCCTGGGGGCTTTCTTT. Translating gives CASRTSTGGRGLGAFF.

The rearrangement joins TRBV9 to TRBJ2-7; TRBD2 aligns across 7 bases. This CDR3 spans 16 amino acids. CDR1 and CDR2 from the germline V gene are SGDLS and YYNGEE. V was clipped by 0 bases and J by 1 base; unmatched bases: 7. In nucleotides, the CDR3 is TGTGCCAGCAGCGTAGAGGCTCTAGCGGCGTCCTACGAGCAGTACTTC. Its translation is CASSVEALAASYEQYF. The full variable domain, in which reference TRBV9 and TRBJ2-7 provide the parts outside the CDR3, is DSGVTQTPKHLITATGQRVTLRCSPRSGDLSVYWYQQSLDQGLQFLIQYYNGEERAKGNILERFSAQQFPDLHSELNLSSLELGDSALYFCASSVEALAASYEQYFGPGTRLTVT.

This clonotype was seen only once. Since a much larger clone is just one base distant, this may be a read error. The V and J genes are TRBV12-3 or TRBV12-4 and TRBJ1-4; 7 bases agree with TRBD1. V lost 5 bases, J lost 10 bases, and 7 bases stayed unmatched. CDR3 length: 13 amino acids. In DNA form, the CDR3 reads TGTGCCAGCAGTAGAGGGACAGATGGAAAACTGTTTTTT. It translates to CASSRGTDGKLFF.

CDR3 residues: CASSLLGTGVSEAFF. The CDR3 region has the DNA TGTGCCAGCAGTTTACTCGGGACAGGGGTGTCTGAAGCTTTCTTT. The V and J genes are TRBV27 and TRBJ1-1; TRBD1 matches at 10 bases. Germline values: CDR1 MNHEY, CDR2 SMNVEV (reference sequence). This CDR3 spans 15 amino acids. The J segment lost 6 bases and the V segment lost 2 bases, leaving 6 bases of the junction unmatched.

The sample holds many counts of this clonotype. This rearrangement joins TRBV28 to TRBJ1-1; D is uncertain. Germline V gene sequence: CDR1 MDHEN, CDR2 SYDVKM. The V gene lost 2 bases and the J gene lost 11 bases, with 12 bases spanning the gap. This CDR3 is 12 amino acids long. The CDR3 protein is CASSLIQTRAFF. CDR3 bases: TGTGCCAGCAGTTTAATCCAAACGCGCGCTTTCTTT. The variable domain in full, completed from reference TRBV28 and TRBJ1-1, reads DVKVTQSSRYLVKRTGEKVFLECVQDMDHENMFWYRQDPGLGLRLIYFSYDVKMKEKGDIPEGYSVSREKKERFSLILESASTNQTSMYLCASSLIQTRAFFGQGTRLTVV.

This clonotype appeared many times. The rearrangement links TRBV3-1 to TRBJ2-7, with TRBD2 matching 7 bases. Germline V CDR1 and CDR2: LGHDT, YNNKEL (reference sequence). This CDR3 contains 14 residues. V trimming: 4 bases; J trimming: 2 bases; junction bases outside the gene matches: 5. The CDR3 is CASSLPGLPYEQYF. CDR3 DNA: TGTGCCAGCAGCCTACCGGGACTACCCTACGAGCAGTACTTC.